These 10 T cell receptor beta chains were sequenced from one sample in a study of blood T cell repertoires in COVID-19. Here immunoSEQ multiplex PCR was the method, and the copy in TCRdb shows in-frame clones only, minus some. The sample lists some 180,000 clones, roughly 82% occurring once. Sequencing was done on a sample of peripheral blood. Receptor source: a woman between 55 and 75 years old with COVID-19, enrolled during active disease.

The rearrangement joins TRBV2 to TRBJ2-7, with 15 positions matching TRBD2. V was pared by 10 bases and J by 6 bases, with 7 bases of the junction left unmatched. This CDR3 has 14 residues. Germline CDR1 SNHLY, CDR2 FYNNEI. CDR3 amino acids: CAIRPGLAGGEQYF. The CDR3 DNA sequence: TGTGCCATTCGACCGGGACTAGCGGGAGGCGAGCAGTACTTC.

The chain employs TRBV9 and TRBJ2-1; TRBD1 might be the D (5 bases). Between the trimmed V and J ends, which lost 2 bases and 8 bases, there was a span of 14 bases. Germline CDR1 is SGDLS and CDR2 is YYNGEE. The CDR3 sequence is 14 residues long. This CDR3 is CASSVSALRDEQFF. CDR3 in DNA: TGTGCCAGCAGCGTCAGTGCCCTCAGGGATGAGCAGTTCTTC.

V usage is TRBV5-1 and J usage is TRBJ2-7, with D possibly being TRBD2 (6 bases). CDR3 length: 16 amino acids. Trimming left V 0 bases short and J 0 bases short, with 13 bases between. In germline, CDR1 is SGHRS, CDR2 YFSETQ. The CDR3 sequence: CASSLDWGTSSYEQYF. As DNA, the CDR3 is TGCGCCAGCAGCTTGGATTGGGGGACTTCCTCCTACGAGCAGTACTTC.

The chain joins TRBV19 to TRBJ1-1; D is unresolved. Per the germline V gene, CDR1 is LNHDA and CDR2 is SQIVND (reference sequence). The CDR3 runs to 16 residues. Trimming pared 5 bases from V and 0 bases from J, leaving 16 bases between. This CDR3 reads CASSSPALPLNTEAFF. The CDR3 DNA reads TGTGCCAGTAGTTCTCCAGCGCTGCCCCTGAACACTGAAGCTTTCTTT. The full variable domain, with the rest looked up from reference TRBV19 and TRBJ1-1, is DGGITQSPKYLFRKEGQNVTLSCEQNLNHDAMYWYRQDPGQGLRLIYYSQIVNDFQKGDIAEGYSVSREKKESFPLTVTSAQKNPTAFYLCASSSPALPLNTEAFFGQGTRLTVV.

CDR3 in amino acids: CASSTLIGRSGTYGYTF. Written as DNA, the CDR3 is TGTGCCAGTAGTACCTTAATAGGGCGAAGCGGCACCTATGGCTACACCTTC. This sequence joins TRBV19 and TRBJ1-2; no clear D. The V gene lost 4 bases and the J gene lost 4 bases, with 22 bases spanning the gap. Germline CDR1 reads LNHDA; CDR2 reads SQIVND (reference sequence). This CDR3 spans 17 amino acids.

Here the CDR3 DNA reads TGTGCCAGCAGGGGAGCGGGAGGGCTAATCCACGAGCAGTACTTC. Encoded protein: CASRGAGGLIHEQYF. The chain joins TRBV27 to TRBJ2-7, with 10 bases aligning to TRBD2. Per the germline V gene, CDR1 is MNHEY and CDR2 is SMNVEV (reference sequence). V shed 6 bases and J 5 bases; nucleotides not matched to a gene: 10. This CDR3 has 15 residues.

V is TRBV5-4 and J is TRBJ2-3, with D tentatively TRBD1 (6 bases). CDR1 is SGHNT, CDR2 YYREEE, per germline (reference sequence). There are 15 residues in the CDR3. Trimming left V 3 bases short and J 6 bases short, with 17 bases between. The CDR3 here is CASSSLGRTGDTQYF. CDR3 sequence (DNA): TGTGCCAGCAGCTCCCTGGGGCGAACAGGGGATACGCAGTATTTT.

The chain is built from TRBV27 and TRBJ2-7, with 9 bases aligning to TRBD2. The CDR3 length is 14 residues. From germline, CDR1 is MNHEY and CDR2 SMNVEV (reference sequence). With 2 bases clipped from V and 2 bases from J, the junction kept 1 base outside the gene matches. The CDR3 protein is CASSLGGRAYEQYF. The CDR3 region has the DNA TGTGCCAGCAGTTTAGGCGGGAGGGCCTACGAGCAGTACTTC.

The chain uses TRBV5-4 and TRBJ2-1, with 8 nucleotides matching TRBD2. The CDR3 has 15 amino acids. After removal of 1 base from V and 8 bases from J, the junction contained 8 bases not matched to a gene. The V gene's germline CDR1 is SGHNT and CDR2 YYREEE (reference sequence). The CDR3 loop reads CASSLTGLGLDEQFF. For the CDR3, the DNA is TGTGCCAGCAGCTTGACGGGACTAGGCCTCGATGAGCAGTTCTTC.

The V and J genes are TRBV5-6 and TRBJ1-6; 11 positions match TRBD1. Germline-derived CDR1 and CDR2 are SGHDT and YYEEEE. Trimming at V came to 4 bases and at J to 7 bases, leaving 4 bases not matched to a gene. This CDR3 has 15 residues. CDR3 protein: CASSTGTGGNSPLHF. The CDR3 coding sequence is TGTGCCAGCAGCACCGGGACAGGGGGGAATTCACCCCTCCACTTT.